The 8 T cell receptor beta chains reported below all come from one sample, sequenced in a study of cytotoxic CD8 clonotypes in ibrutinib-treated CLL. TCRdb's copy holds only in-frame clones and misses some; the assay was immunoSEQ multiplex PCR. The table includes tens of thousands of clones, 62% detected once. Source: PBMCs, taken before ibrutinib treatment. The receptors come from a human donor with chronic lymphocytic leukemia.

This clone was observed a few times. This chain connects TRBV6-1 to TRBJ2-3, with 8 bases aligning to TRBD2. The germline V gene encodes CDR1 MNHNS and CDR2 SASEGT. CDR3 size: 16 residues. J lost 2 bases, V lost 1 base, and 5 bases had no gene match. In DNA, the CDR3 is TGTGCCAGCAGTGAAGTCGGGGGGGGGCCCACAGATACGCAGTATTTT. Residues: CASSEVGGGPTDTQYF.

V is TRBV20-1 and J is TRBJ2-7; possibly TRBD2 for D (6 bases). In germline, CDR1 is DFQATT, CDR2 SNEGSKA (reference sequence). This CDR3 is 11 amino acids long. V was trimmed by 5 bases and J by 6 bases, leaving 11 bases between them. The CDR3, as DNA: TGCAGTGCTTCTAGGGGACTCGAGCAGTACTTC. Translated: CSASRGLEQYF.

Written as DNA, the CDR3 is TGTGCCAGCAGCTTAGCTAGCTCCACAGATACGCAGTATTTT. Protein sequence: CASSLASSTDTQYF. The V gene is TRBV5-4, the J gene TRBJ2-3; D possibly corresponds to TRBD2 (5 bases). V was shortened by 2 bases and J by 2 bases, with 9 bases between the two germline ends. Germline V gene sequence: CDR1 SGHNT, CDR2 YYREEE (reference sequence). The length of the CDR3 is 14 residues.

J is TRBJ2-7 and V is TRBV13; 7 nucleotides align to TRBD2. This CDR3 is 15 amino acids long. The V gene end was trimmed by 2 bases and the J gene end by 7 bases; junction bases not matched to a gene: 11. Germline CDR1 is PRHDT and CDR2 is FYEKMQ (reference sequence). The CDR3 loop reads CASSLWTGRAREQYF. The CDR3 nucleotides are TGTGCCAGCAGCTTATGGACGGGGAGGGCCAGGGAGCAGTACTTC.

The chain joins TRBV4-1 to TRBJ1-1; TRBD1 agrees at 8 bases. This CDR3 has 15 amino acids. Looked up from germline, CDR1 is MGHRA and CDR2 is YSYEKL. The V gene end was trimmed by 4 bases and the J gene end by 3 bases; junction bases not matched to a gene: 7. The CDR3 reads CASSPAGGLDTEAFF. The CDR3 DNA is TGCGCCAGCAGCCCGGCAGGGGGCTTGGACACTGAAGCTTTCTTT.

The V call is TRBV5-1, the J call TRBJ2-7; D is undetermined. CDR1 SGHRS and CDR2 YFSETQ come from the germline V gene. The CDR3 length is 14 residues. Trimming removed 0 bases from V and 3 bases from J, with 10 bases in between. CDR3 sequence reads: CASSLEAAHYEQYF. As DNA, the CDR3 is TGCGCCAGCAGCTTGGAAGCAGCCCACTACGAGCAGTACTTC.

The chain recombines TRBV7-9 with TRBJ2-1; D is possibly TRBD1 (6 bases). The CDR3 sequence is 15 residues long. V lost 4 bases and J lost 2, with 12 bases in between. Germline CDR1 SEHNR, CDR2 FQNEAQ (reference sequence). In DNA, the CDR3 is TGTGCCAGCAGCTGGGGGCAGGGGCCCTACAATGAGCAGTTCTTC. This codes for CASSWGQGPYNEQFF.

This clone was counted once. The J gene is TRBJ2-5, the V gene TRBV20-1, with 7 bases that match TRBD1. CDR1 is DFQATT, CDR2 SNEGSKA, per germline (reference sequence). V lost 8 bases, J lost 2 bases, and 2 bases stayed unmatched. The CDR3 extends over 11 amino acids. The CDR3 protein is CSPGGQETQYF. DNA for the CDR3: TGCAGTCCAGGGGGACAAGAGACCCAGTACTTC.